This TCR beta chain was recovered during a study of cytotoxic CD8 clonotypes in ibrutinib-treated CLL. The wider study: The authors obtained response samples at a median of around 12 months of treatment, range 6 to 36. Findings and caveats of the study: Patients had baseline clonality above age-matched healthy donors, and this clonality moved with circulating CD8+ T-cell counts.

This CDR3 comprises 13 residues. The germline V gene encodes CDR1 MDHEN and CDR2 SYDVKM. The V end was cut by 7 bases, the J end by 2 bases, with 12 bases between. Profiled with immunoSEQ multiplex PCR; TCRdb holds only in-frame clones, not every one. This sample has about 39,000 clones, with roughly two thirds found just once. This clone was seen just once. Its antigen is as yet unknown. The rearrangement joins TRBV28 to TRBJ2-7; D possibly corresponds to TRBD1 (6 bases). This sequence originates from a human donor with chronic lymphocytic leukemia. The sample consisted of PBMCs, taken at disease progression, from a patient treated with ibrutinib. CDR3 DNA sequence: TGTGCCAGCATTTCGACAGGACCCTACGAGCAGTACTTC. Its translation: CASISTGPYEQYF.